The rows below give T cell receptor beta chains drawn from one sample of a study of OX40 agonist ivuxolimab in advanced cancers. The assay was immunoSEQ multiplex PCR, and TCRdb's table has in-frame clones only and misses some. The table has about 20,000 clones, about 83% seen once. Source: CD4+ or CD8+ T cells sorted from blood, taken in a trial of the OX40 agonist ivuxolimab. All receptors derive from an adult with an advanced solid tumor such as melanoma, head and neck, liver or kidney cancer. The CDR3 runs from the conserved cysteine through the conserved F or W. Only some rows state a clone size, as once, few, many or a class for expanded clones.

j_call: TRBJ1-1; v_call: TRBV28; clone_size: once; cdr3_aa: CASSTTGTLAEAFF
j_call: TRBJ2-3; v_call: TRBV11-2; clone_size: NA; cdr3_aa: CASSLSPGLAGDHRRTQYF
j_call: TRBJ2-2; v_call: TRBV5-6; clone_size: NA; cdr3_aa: CASSLVGGANTGELFF
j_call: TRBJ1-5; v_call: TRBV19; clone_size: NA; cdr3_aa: CASSYRVTSNQPQHF
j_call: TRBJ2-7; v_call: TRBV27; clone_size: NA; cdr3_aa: CASSFGSGLVGNYEQYF
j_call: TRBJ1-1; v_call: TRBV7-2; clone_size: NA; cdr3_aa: CASSLEEGDTEAFF
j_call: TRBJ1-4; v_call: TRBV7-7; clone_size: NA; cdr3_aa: CASSLGTGVNEKLFF
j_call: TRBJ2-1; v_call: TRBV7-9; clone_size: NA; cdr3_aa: CASSYLRGLYNEQFF
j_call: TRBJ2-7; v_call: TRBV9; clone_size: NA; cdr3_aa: CASSDMDGYEQYF
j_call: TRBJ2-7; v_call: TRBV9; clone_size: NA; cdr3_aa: CASSVGWDPAYEQYF
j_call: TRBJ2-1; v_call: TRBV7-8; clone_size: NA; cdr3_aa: CASSARDSLSNEQFF
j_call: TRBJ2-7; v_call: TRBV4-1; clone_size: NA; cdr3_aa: CASSPQGFPYEQYF
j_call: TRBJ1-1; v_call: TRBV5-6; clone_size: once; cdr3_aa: CASSLVGSMNTEAFF
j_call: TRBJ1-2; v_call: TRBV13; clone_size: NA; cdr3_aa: CASSSRQGASYGYTF
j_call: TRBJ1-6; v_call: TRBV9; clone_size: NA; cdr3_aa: CASSVGNNSPLHF
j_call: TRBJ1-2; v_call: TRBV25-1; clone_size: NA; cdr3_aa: CASSGYRGLNGYTF
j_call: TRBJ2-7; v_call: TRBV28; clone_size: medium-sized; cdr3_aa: CASKPVRVYEQYF
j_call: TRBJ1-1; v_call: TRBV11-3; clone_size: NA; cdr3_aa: CASSFGGTNTEAFF
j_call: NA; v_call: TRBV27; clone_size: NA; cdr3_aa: CASRQPGMETQYF
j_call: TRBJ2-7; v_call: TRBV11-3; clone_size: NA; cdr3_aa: CASSGDRGKPHEQYF
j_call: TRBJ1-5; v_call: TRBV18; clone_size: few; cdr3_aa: CASSPGGTGINQPQHF
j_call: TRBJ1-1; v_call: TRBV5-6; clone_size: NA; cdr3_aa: CASTIGVNTEAFF
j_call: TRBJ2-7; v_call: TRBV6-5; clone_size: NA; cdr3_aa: CASSYGQGVTYEQYF
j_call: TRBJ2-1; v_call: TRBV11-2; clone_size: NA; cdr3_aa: CASSLPHEQFF
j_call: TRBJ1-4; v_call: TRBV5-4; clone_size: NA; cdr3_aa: CASRPWGAGEKLFF
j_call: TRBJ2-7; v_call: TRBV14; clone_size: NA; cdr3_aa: CASSPTGYEQYF
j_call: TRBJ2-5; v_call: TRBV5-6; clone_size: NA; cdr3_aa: CASSLVTPGEETQYF
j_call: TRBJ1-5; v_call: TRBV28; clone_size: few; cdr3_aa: CASSSYGGDRQPQHF
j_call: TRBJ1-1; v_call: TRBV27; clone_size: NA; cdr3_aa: CASSLSANTNTEAFF
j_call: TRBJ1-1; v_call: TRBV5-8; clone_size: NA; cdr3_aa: CASSPMDAEAFF
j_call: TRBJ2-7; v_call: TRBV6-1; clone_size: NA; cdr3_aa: CASSESAQGGYEQYF
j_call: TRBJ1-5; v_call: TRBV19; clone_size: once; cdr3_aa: CASSIAGAGNQPQHF
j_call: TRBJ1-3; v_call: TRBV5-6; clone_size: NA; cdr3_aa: CASSPGRGPGNTIYF
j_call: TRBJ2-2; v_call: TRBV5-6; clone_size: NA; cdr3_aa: CASSFGTGEVGELFF
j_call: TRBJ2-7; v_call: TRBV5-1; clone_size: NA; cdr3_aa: CASSLSGAQGYEQYF
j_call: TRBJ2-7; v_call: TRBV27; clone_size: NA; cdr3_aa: CASSLSAGDRLNEQYF
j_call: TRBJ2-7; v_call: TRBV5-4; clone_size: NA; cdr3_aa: CASSRAGTGDYEQYF
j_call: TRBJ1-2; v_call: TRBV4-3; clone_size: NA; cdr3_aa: CASSQDSFLGDGYTF
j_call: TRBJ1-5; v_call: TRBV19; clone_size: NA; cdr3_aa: CASSMRQGYNQPQHF
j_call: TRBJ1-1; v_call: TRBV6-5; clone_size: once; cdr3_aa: CASSYQNPGQGEAFF
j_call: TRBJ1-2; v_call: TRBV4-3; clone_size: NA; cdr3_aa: CASSQDYGYTF
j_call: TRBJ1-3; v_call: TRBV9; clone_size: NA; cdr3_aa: CASSVVGGRSSGNTIYF
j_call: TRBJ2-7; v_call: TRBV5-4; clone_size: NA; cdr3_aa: CASSPGQSYEQYF
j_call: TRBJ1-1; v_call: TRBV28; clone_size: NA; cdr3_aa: CASSSYQEGTEAFF
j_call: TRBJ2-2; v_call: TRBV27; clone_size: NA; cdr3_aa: CASSFHPESGELFF
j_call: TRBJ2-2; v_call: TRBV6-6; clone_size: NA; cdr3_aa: CASRYTGELFF
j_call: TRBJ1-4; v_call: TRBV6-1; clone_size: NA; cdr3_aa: CAGGRLLNEKLFF
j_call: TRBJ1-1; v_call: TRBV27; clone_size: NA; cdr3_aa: CASSLVAWTGGGILNTEAFF
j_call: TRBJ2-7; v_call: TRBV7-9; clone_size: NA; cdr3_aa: CASSPPAERGATWEQYF
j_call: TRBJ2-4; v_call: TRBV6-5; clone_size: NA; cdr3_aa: CARGTDHIQYF
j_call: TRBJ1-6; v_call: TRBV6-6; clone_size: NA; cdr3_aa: CASSFGSGNSPLHF
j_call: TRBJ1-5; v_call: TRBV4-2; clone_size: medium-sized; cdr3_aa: CASSQDWRGHQPQHF
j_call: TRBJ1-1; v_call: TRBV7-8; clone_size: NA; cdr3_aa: CASSPSNGWNTEAFF
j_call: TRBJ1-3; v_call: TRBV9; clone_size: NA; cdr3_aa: CASSPLQLENILGNTIYF
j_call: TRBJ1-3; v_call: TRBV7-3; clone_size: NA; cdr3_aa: CASSLSAGAGNTIYF
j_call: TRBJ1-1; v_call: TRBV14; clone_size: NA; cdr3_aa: CASSLFPGTPTEAFF
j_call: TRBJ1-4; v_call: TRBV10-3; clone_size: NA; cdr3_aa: CAISESNRRDGEKLFF
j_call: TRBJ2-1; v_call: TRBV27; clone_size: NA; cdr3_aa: CASSLYVHQGNEQFF
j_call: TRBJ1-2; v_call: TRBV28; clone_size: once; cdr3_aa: CASSTSGTGNDYGYTF